The clone carrying this TCR beta chain was found many times. The antigen is undetermined. The data were taken from a study of CD8+CD57+ T cells in acquired aplastic anemia. General study findings and limits: A significant difference in CD8+ Simpson's diversity between patients and controls was not found.

The CDR3 is made up of 15 amino acids. CDR1 and CDR2 (germline): KGHDR, SFDVKD. Between the trimmed V and J ends, which lost 9 bases and 5 bases, there was a span of 20 bases. All patients picked for sequencing had shown, by flow cytometry, an expansion of CD8+CD57+ cells. It was genomic DNA that served as the template for profiling TCR beta VDJ and CDR3. TCRdb re-called the reads with MiXCR, one entry per CDR3 protein. Of approximately 190,000 distinct CDR3 sequences in the sample, 40% to 55% are singletons; the top ten hold about 8.8%. Sequences were obtained from sorted CD4+, CD8+, or CD8+CD57+ T cells (not recorded which) from PBMCs. The receptor comes from a human donor with aplastic anemia. This sequence joins TRBV24-1 and TRBJ2-3; D uncertain. In DNA form, the CDR3 reads TGTGCCACCTCCTCGACGGAATCCACGAGAGATACGCAGTATTTT. As protein: CATSSTESTRDTQYF.